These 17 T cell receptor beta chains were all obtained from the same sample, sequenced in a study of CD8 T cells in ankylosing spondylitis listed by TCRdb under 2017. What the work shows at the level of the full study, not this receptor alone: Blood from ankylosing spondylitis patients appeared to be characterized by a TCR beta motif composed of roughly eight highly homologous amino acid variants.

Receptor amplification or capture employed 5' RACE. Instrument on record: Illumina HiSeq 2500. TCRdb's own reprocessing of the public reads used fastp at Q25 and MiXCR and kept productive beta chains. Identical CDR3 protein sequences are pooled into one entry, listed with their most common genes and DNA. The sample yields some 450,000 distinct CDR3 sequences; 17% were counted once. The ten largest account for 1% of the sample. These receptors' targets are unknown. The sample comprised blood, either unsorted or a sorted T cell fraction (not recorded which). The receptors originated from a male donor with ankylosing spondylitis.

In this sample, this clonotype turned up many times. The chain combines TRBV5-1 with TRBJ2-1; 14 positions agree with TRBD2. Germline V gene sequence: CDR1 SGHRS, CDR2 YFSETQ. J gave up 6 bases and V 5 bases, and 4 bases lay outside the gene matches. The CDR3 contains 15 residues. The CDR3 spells CASSGLAGGGNEQFF. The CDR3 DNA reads TGCGCCAGCAGTGGACTAGCGGGAGGCGGCAATGAGCAGTTCTTC.

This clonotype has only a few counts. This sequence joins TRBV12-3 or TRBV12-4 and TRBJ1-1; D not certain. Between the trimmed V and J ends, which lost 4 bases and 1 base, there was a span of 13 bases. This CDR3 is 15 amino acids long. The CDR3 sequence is CASSSPDLRNTEAFF. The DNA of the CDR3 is TGTGCCAGCAGTTCCCCGGACTTAAGGAACACTGAAGCTTTCTTT.

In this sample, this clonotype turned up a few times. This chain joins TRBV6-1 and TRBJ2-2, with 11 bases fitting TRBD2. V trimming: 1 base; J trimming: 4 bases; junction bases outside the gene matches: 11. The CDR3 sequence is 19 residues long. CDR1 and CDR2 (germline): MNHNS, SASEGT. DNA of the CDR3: TGTGCCAGCAGTGAAGGGAGGCAGAGACTAGCGGGAAGCACCGGGGAGCTGTTTTTT. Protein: CASSEGRQRLAGSTGELFF.

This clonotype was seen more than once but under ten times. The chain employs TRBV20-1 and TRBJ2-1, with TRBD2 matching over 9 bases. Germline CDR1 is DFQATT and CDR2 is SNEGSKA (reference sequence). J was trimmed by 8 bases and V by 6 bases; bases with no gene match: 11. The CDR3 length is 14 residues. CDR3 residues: CSARAGGPGDEQFF. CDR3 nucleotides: TGCAGTGCCCGGGCGGGGGGGCCCGGGGATGAGCAGTTCTTC.

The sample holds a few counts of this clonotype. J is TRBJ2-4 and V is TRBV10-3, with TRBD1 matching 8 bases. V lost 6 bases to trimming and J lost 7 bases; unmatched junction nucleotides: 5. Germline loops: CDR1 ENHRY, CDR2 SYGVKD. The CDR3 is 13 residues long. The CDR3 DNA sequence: TGTGCCATCAGATCAGGGGGCGGTAACATTCAGTACTTC. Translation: CAIRSGGGNIQYF.

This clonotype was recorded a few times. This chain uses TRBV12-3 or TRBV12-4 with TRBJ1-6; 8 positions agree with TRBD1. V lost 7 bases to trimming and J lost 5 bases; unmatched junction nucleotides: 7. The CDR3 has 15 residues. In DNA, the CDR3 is TGTGCCAGCATGACGGACAGGGTGGATAATTCACCCCTCCACTTT. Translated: CASMTDRVDNSPLHF.

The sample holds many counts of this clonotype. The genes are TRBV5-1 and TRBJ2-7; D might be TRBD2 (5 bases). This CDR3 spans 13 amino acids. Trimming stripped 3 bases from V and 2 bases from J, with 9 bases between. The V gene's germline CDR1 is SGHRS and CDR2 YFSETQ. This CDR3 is CASSSDGAYEQYF. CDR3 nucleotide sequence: TGCGCCAGCAGCTCTGACGGGGCCTACGAGCAGTACTTC. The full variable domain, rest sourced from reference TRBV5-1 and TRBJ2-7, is KAGVTQTPRYLIKTRGQQVTLSCSPISGHRSVSWYQQTPGQGLQFLFEYFSETQRNKGNFPGRFSGRQFSNSRSEMNVSTLELGDSALYLCASSSDGAYEQYFGPGTRLTVT.

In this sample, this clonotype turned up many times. CDR3: CASSYTPGLAGAKQEFF. CDR3 sequence (DNA): TGCGCCAGCAGCTATACTCCGGGACTAGCGGGGGCGAAACAGGAGTTCTTC. The chain recombines TRBV5-1 with TRBJ2-1; 14 bases are a match to TRBD2. Germline V gives CDR1 SGHRS, CDR2 YFSETQ. The length of the CDR3 is 17 residues. V was clipped by 3 bases and J by 14 bases; unmatched bases: 16.

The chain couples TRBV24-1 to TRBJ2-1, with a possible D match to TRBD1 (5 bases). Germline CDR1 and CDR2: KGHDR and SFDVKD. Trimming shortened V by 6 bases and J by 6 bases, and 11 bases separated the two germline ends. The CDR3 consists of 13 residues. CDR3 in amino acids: CATSQAGRNEQFF. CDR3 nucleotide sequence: TGTGCCACCAGTCAGGCAGGGCGCAATGAGCAGTTCTTC.

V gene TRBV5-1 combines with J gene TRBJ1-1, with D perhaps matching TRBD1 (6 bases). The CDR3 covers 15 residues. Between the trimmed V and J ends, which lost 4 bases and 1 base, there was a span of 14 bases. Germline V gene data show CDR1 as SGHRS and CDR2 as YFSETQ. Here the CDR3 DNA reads TGCGCCAGCAGCGGCAGGGGAGGGACGAACACTGAAGCTTTCTTT. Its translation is CASSGRGGTNTEAFF.

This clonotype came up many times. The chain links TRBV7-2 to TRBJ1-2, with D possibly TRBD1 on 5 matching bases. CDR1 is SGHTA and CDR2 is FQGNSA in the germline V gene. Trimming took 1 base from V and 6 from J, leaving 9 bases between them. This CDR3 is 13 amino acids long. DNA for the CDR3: TGTGCCAGCAGCTTAGGCAGGGAGGATGGCTACACCTTC. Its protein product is CASSLGREDGYTF.

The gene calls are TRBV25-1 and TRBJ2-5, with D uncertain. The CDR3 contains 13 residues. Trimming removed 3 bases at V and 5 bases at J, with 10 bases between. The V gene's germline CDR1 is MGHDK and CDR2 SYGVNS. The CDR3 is CASSDISLETQYF. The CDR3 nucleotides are TGTGCCAGCAGTGACATTTCCCTTGAGACCCAGTACTTC.

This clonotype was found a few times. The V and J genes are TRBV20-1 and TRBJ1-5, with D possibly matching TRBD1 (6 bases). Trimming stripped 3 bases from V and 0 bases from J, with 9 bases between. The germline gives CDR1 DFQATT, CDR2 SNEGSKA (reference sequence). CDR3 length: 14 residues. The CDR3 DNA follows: TGCAGTGCTAGGACAGGAGATAGCAATCAGCCCCAGCATTTT. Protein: CSARTGDSNQPQHF.

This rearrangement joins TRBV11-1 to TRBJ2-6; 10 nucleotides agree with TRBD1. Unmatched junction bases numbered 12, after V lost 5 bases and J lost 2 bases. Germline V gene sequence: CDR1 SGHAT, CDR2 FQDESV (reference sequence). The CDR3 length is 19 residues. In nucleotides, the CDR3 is TGTGCCAGCAGCACAAGACAGGGGGCGGATTTAACTGGGGCCAACGTCCTGACTTTC. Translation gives CASSTRQGADLTGANVLTF.

The CDR3 region has the DNA TGTGCCAGCTCGGGGGGCAATCAGCCCCAGCATTTT. This gives the protein CASSGGNQPQHF. The rearrangement links TRBV6-1 to TRBJ1-5; possible D gene TRBD1, 5 bases. The CDR3 is made up of 12 amino acids. CDR1 and CDR2 (germline): MNHNS, SASEGT. Between the trimmed V and J ends, which lost 8 bases and 2 bases, there was a span of 7 bases.

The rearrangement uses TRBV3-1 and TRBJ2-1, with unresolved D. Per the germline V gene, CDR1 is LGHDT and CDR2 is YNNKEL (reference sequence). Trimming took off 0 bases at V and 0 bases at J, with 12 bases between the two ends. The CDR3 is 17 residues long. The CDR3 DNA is TGTGCCAGCAGCCAAGAAGGATTGGGGAACTCCTACAATGAGCAGTTCTTC. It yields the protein CASSQEGLGNSYNEQFF.

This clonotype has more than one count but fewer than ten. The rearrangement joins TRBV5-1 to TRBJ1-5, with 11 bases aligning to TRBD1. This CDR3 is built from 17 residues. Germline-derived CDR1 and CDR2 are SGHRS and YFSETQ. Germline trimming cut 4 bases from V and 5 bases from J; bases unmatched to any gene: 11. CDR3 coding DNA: TGCGCCAGCAGCCTCCGGACAGGGGGCGAAAAAGATCAGCCCCAGCATTTT. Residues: CASSLRTGGEKDQPQHF.